The 17 T cell receptor beta chains given below trace back to one sample, sequenced in a study of identical twins. TCRdb recomputed calls from the 5' RACE reads with MiXCR, one row per CDR3 protein. The sample shows 690,000 or so distinct CDR3 sequences, 8% to 9% of them seen only once. These data also featured in a second study, about yellow fever vaccine responses in identical twins.

What was sequenced was PBMCs. The receptors stem from a woman younger than 30 in good health.

The V and J genes are TRBV11-1 and TRBJ2-1; 8 bases map to TRBD2. CDR3 length: 19 residues. Germline assignment: CDR1 SGHAT and CDR2 FQDESV (reference sequence). J was trimmed by 2 bases and V by 5 bases; bases with no gene match: 17. The CDR3 sequence: CASSRAPKTSGPAYNEQFF. For the CDR3, the DNA is TGTGCCAGCAGCCGCGCGCCCAAAACTAGCGGTCCCGCCTACAATGAGCAGTTCTTC.

About this clonotype: The conserved final phenylalanine or tryptophan is absent from the CDR3, which likely points to a read error. Because the CDR3's place on the DNA is in doubt, the DNA is left out and the CDR3 is given as listed by TCRdb. This chain joins TRBV5-5 and TRBJ2-7; TRBD1 reflects the table's D call only, with no check against the DNA. The CDR3 is 13 residues long, counting both termini. Germline values: CDR1 SGHKS, CDR2 YYEKEE (reference sequence). CDR3 amino acids: CASSTDPGRGRYL.

The rearrangement links TRBV12-3 or TRBV12-4 to TRBJ2-7, with D hard to call. CDR3 length: 14 residues. V was shortened by 5 bases and J by 0 bases, with 11 bases between the two germline ends. The CDR3 DNA reads as TGTGCCAGCAGTGTTGTACAGAACTCCTACGAGCAGTACTTC. As protein: CASSVVQNSYEQYF.

This clonotype occurred a few times. The CDR3 here is CASSQEAGSSYNEQFF. Here the CDR3 DNA reads TGCGCCAGCAGCCAAGAGGCGGGGTCTTCCTACAATGAGCAGTTCTTC. This chain uses TRBV4-3 with TRBJ2-1; the D gene is possibly TRBD2 (6 bases). CDR3 length equals 16 residues. Germline CDR1 is LGHNA and CDR2 is YSLEER. Trimming removed 0 bases from V and 1 base from J, with 10 bases in between.

The chain combines TRBV6-1 with TRBJ2-1; D is perhaps TRBD2 (6 bases). Looked up from germline, CDR1 is MNHNS and CDR2 is SASEGT. Deletions cut 7 bases from V and 4 bases from J, with 14 bases between. The CDR3 consists of 14 residues. Here the CDR3 reads CASTEGAEYNEQFF. The CDR3, as DNA: TGTGCCAGCACGGAGGGAGCGGAGTACAATGAGCAGTTCTTC.

V is TRBV19 and J is TRBJ2-1; 12 nucleotides agree with TRBD2. Per germline, CDR1 LNHDA and CDR2 SQIVND (reference sequence). J was trimmed by 8 bases and V by 5 bases; bases with no gene match: 4. This CDR3 comprises 14 residues. The chain's CDR3 is CASSWTSGNDEQFF. The CDR3 region has the DNA TGTGCCAGTAGTTGGACTAGCGGGAATGATGAGCAGTTCTTC.

This clonotype was recorded a few times. V is TRBV20-1 and J is TRBJ2-5; 11 positions match TRBD1. CDR3 length: 13 residues. V lost 6 bases and J lost 1; bases outside the gene matches: 1. Germline loops: CDR1 DFQATT, CDR2 SNEGSKA (reference sequence). The chain's CDR3 is CSAGTGGQETQYF. The CDR3 DNA is TGCAGTGCCGGGACAGGGGGCCAAGAGACCCAGTACTTC.

The chain couples TRBV7-2 to TRBJ2-5; D gene ambiguous. Trimming removed 1 base from V and 10 bases from J, with 13 bases in between. The CDR3 extends over 13 amino acids. Per germline, CDR1 SGHTA and CDR2 FQGNSA. The CDR3 region is CASSLVGQADQYF. CDR3 in DNA: TGTGCCAGCAGCTTAGTCGGGCAGGCGGACCAGTACTTC.

This chain uses TRBV28 with TRBJ2-1, with 8 bases matching TRBD2. Germline V lookup: CDR1 MDHEN, CDR2 SYDVKM. With V trimmed by 5 bases and J by 1 base, 1 base remained unmatched. This CDR3 region has 14 residues. CDR3 DNA: TGTGCCAGCAGTGTAGCGGGGTCCTACAATGAGCAGTTCTTC. Its translation is CASSVAGSYNEQFF.

V gene TRBV4-2 combines with J gene TRBJ2-7; the D gene is possibly TRBD2 (6 bases). CDR3 length equals 16 residues. The germline V gene encodes CDR1 LGHNA and CDR2 YNFKEQ. Deletions cut 3 bases from V and 0 bases from J, with 15 bases between. The CDR3 nucleotides are TGTGCCAGCAGCCAGGAGTTGGCTAGCGTCTCCTACGAGCAGTACTTC. This gives the protein CASSQELASVSYEQYF.

This clonotype was detected ten times or more. This chain joins TRBV6-5 and TRBJ2-1; D perhaps matches TRBD1 (5 bases). CDR3 length equals 16 residues. Trimming shortened V by 0 bases and J by 4 bases, and 13 bases separated the two germline ends. CDR1 MNHEY and CDR2 SVGAGI come from the germline V gene. The CDR3 region is CASSYSYGQGYNEQFF. The CDR3 region has the DNA TGTGCCAGCAGTTACTCGTATGGGCAGGGTTACAATGAGCAGTTCTTC.

The chain uses TRBV19 and TRBJ2-3; TRBD2 is a possible D gene (6 bases). V was cut by 5 bases and J by 3 bases, with 21 bases left in between. CDR1 is LNHDA, CDR2 SQIVND, per germline (reference sequence). The length of the CDR3 is 17 residues. CDR3 loop: CASSFLGSTGVTDTQYF. DNA of the CDR3: TGTGCCAGTAGTTTTCTAGGGTCGACGGGAGTTACAGATACGCAGTATTTT.

This clonotype was seen a handful of times. The gene calls are TRBV28 and TRBJ2-3, with 7 nucleotides matching TRBD2. The V gene end was trimmed by 6 bases and the J gene end by 6 bases; junction bases not matched to a gene: 18. CDR1 is MDHEN and CDR2 is SYDVKM in the germline V gene. There are 17 residues in the CDR3. The DNA for the CDR3 is TGTGCCAGCAGCCGCCTAACGGCGGGAGTGTTGGGGGATACGCAGTATTTT. Translated, it gives CASSRLTAGVLGDTQYF.

The V and J genes are TRBV5-1 and TRBJ1-4; D not resolved. V was clipped by 1 base and J by 2 bases, with 6 bases between them. Germline-derived CDR1 and CDR2 are SGHRS and YFSETQ. The CDR3 length is 14 residues. Written as DNA, the CDR3 is TGCGCCAGCAGCTTGAGTAATACTAATGAAAAACTGTTTTTT. Protein sequence: CASSLSNTNEKLFF.

This clonotype occurred many times. The chain is built from TRBV20-1 and TRBJ2-1, with TRBD1 matching 7 bases. CDR1 is DFQATT, CDR2 SNEGSKA, per germline (reference sequence). V shed 0 bases and J 0 bases; nucleotides not matched to a gene: 11. The CDR3 extends over 18 amino acids. In nucleotides, the CDR3 is TGCAGTGCTAGAGAACACAAGGGGGCCCGTAGCTCCTACAATGAGCAGTTCTTC. Protein sequence: CSAREHKGARSSYNEQFF.

This clonotype has a handful of counts. The CDR3 DNA reads as TGTGCCAGCAACACCCTCACAGGGGATCAAGAGACCCAGTACTTC. Protein product: CASNTLTGDQETQYF. This chain joins TRBV7-9 and TRBJ2-5, with 7 bases matching TRBD1. The ends lost 7 bases at V and 2 bases at J; junction bases unmatched: 10. The germline V gene encodes CDR1 SEHNR and CDR2 FQNEAQ (reference sequence). There are 15 residues in the CDR3. The full variable domain, completed using reference TRBV7-9 and TRBJ2-5, is DTGVSQNPRHKITKRGQNVTFRCDPISEHNRLYWYRQTLGQGPEFLTYFQNEAQLEKSRLLSDRFSAERPKGSFSTLEIQRTEQGDSAMYLCASNTLTGDQETQYFGPGTRLLVL.

This clonotype was seen a few times. The chain uses TRBV27 and TRBJ2-5; D is ambiguous. Germline-derived CDR1 and CDR2 are MNHEY and SMNVEV (reference sequence). Trimming shortened V by 6 bases and J by 1 base, and 12 bases separated the two germline ends. The CDR3 spans 14 residues. CDR3 bases: TGTGCCAGCAGGACGTCACTAACCCAAGAGACCCAGTACTTC. Protein: CASRTSLTQETQYF.